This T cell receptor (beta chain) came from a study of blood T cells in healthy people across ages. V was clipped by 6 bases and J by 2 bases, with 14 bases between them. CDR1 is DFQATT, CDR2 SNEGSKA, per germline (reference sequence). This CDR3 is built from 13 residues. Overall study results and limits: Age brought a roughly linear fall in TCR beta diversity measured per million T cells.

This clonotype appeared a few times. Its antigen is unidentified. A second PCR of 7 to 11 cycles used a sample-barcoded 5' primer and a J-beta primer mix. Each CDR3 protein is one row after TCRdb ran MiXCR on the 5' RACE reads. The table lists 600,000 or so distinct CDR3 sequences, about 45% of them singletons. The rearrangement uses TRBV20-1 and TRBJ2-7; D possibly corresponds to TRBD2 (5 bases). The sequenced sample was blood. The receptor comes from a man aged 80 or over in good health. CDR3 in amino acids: CSAWGDRTYEQYF. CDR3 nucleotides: TGCAGTGCCTGGGGAGACCGAACCTACGAGCAGTACTTC.